The clone carrying this T cell receptor beta chain was counted many times. Its antigen is currently unknown. This entry belongs to a study of T cell repertoires in cytomegalovirus infection. Overall study: Recently identified HLA-C-restricted CMV epitopes and well-studied HLA-B-restricted CMV epitopes were used by the study.

Using its own MiXCR run on the reads, TCRdb lists one record per CDR3 protein. The sample has about 770,000 distinct CDR3 sequences; about 29% are singletons. Study observations and caveats: The ex vivo response was dominated by HLA-C-restricted CMV-specific TCR beta clonotypes. Carriers of CMV and the relevant HLA type were discriminated by public TCR beta frequency.

CDR1 and CDR2 from the germline V gene are KGHSH and LQKENI. The CDR3 consists of 15 residues. V trimming: 6 bases; J trimming: 3 bases; junction bases outside the gene matches: 7. The gene calls are TRBV18 and TRBJ2-3, with 9 bases that match TRBD1. The sample in question was cultured CD8+ T cells from PBMCs, obtained from culture after CMV antigen stimulation. This TCR was recovered from a human donor in good health (CMV status not recorded). Some clones in this sample may be carry-over from other donors' samples. DNA for the CDR3: TGTGCCAGCTCCCCCAGACAGGGGGTGACAGATACGCAGTATTTT. The encoded protein is CASSPRQGVTDTQYF.